The present T cell receptor (beta chain) was sequenced within a study of cytomegalovirus exposure and HLA in healthy donors. Germline CDR1 is SGHNT and CDR2 is YENEEA. This CDR3 contains 13 residues. V lost 5 bases to trimming and J lost 1 base; unmatched junction nucleotides: 1. A word on this clone: What it binds is unknown.

Use of 60 Vbeta and 13 Jbeta primers characterized the PCR. Data came from immunoSEQ multiplex PCR; TCRdb stores just in-frame clones and leaves some out. The sample yields 200,000 to 250,000 clones, 76% seen once. The study, taken as a whole, reports: Cytomegalovirus status was reportedly diagnosed by the classifier with high sensitivity and specificity. Common viral pathogens (according to a later analysis) appeared linked to several of the most significant clusters.

Donors showed nominal health when sampled, although they likely had unrecorded immune exposures. The chain recombines TRBV11-3 with TRBJ2-7; 8 bases are shared with TRBD2. This receptor was identified in a young man in good health and CMV-seronegative. Input material: PBMCs. Written as DNA, the CDR3 is TGTGCCAGCAGCCAGCGGGGGTCCTACGAGCAGTACTTC. Its translation: CASSQRGSYEQYF. The variable domain in full, with the rest retrieved from reference TRBV11-3 and TRBJ2-7, is EAGVVQSPRYKIIEKKQPVAFWCNPISGHNTLYWYLQNLGQGPELLIRYENEEAVDDSQLPKDRFSAERLKGVDSTLKIQPAELGDSAVYLCASSQRGSYEQYFGPGTRLTVT.